This T cell receptor (beta chain) comes out of a study of blood T cell repertoires in COVID-19. Study at large: PBMCs, B-cell-depleted T cells, or T cells were the source of the cDNA or gDNA that made up the material.

Per the original data handling: Reference gene primer amplification gave nucleated cell count estimates. Repertoires were generated with immunoSEQ multiplex PCR, while TCRdb's copy carries only in-frame clones and drops some. V and J calls and clone size are as listed in that table; D and trimming were resolved from the DNA. The profile shows about 170,000 clones, approximately 80% of them singletons. Trimming at V came to 0 bases and at J to 4 bases, leaving 11 bases not matched to a gene. CDR1 and CDR2 from the germline V gene are SGHTA and FQGTGA. This CDR3 contains 20 residues. Those enrolled, adults aged 18 to 89 years, came from about two dozen US areas.

Sequencing input: PBMCs or T cells enriched from blood (not recorded which). The gene calls are TRBV7-3 and TRBJ2-2; 13 positions match TRBD2. The receptor was isolated from a middle-aged man who had recovered from COVID-19. CDR3 protein: CASSLTGTSGVGLRTGELFF. CDR3 sequence (DNA): TGTGCCAGCAGCTTAACCGGGACTAGCGGGGTCGGGCTTCGCACCGGGGAGCTGTTTTTT.